The clone carrying this T cell receptor beta chain has ten or more counts. This CDR3 contains 18 residues. The V gene's germline CDR1 is LNHDA and CDR2 SQIVND (reference sequence). Trimming took 5 bases from V and 0 from J, leaving 17 bases between them. The assay was immunoSEQ multiplex PCR, and TCRdb's table has in-frame clones only and misses some. The sample has about 190,000 clones; roughly 85% are singletons. The data were obtained in a study of blood T cell repertoires in COVID-19. This chain links TRBV19 with TRBJ2-6, with unresolved D. The sample comprised peripheral blood. The receptor comes from a woman aged 80 or over with active or convalescent COVID-19. CDR3 residues: CASSPRAGFGSGANVLTF. For the CDR3, the DNA is TGTGCCAGTAGTCCCCGCGCAGGATTCGGCTCTGGGGCCAACGTCCTGACTTTC.